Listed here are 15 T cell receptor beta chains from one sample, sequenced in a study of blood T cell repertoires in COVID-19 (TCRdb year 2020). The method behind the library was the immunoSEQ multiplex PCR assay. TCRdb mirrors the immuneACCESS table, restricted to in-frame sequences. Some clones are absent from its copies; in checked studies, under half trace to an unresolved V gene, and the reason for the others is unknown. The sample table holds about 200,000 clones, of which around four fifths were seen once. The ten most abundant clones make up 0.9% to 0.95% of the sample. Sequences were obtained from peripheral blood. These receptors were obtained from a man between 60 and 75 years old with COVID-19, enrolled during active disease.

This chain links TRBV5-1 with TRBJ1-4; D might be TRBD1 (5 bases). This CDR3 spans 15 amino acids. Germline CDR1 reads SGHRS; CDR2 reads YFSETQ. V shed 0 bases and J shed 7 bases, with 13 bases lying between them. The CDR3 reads CASSLEGVGVEKLFF. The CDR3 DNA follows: TGCGCCAGCAGCTTGGAAGGGGTGGGTGTTGAAAAACTGTTTTTT.

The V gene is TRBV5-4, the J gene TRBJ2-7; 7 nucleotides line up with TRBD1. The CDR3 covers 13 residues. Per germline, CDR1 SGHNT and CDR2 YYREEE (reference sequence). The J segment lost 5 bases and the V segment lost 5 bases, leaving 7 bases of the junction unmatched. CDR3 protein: CASRRQGRDEQYF. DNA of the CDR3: TGTGCCAGCAGACGACAGGGAAGGGACGAGCAGTACTTC.

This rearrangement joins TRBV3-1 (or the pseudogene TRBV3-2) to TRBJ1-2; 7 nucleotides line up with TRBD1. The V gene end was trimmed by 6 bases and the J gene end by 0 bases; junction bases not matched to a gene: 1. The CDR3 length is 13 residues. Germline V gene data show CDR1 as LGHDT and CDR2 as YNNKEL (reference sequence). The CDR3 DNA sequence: TGTGCCAGCAGACAGGGGACTAACTATGGCTACACCTTC. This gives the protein CASRQGTNYGYTF.

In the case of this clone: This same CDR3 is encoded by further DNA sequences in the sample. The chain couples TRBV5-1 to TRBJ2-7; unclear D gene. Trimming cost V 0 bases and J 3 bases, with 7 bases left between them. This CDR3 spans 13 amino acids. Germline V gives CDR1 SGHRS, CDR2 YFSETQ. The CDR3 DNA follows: TGCGCCAGCAGCTTGGGGGCCGGCTACGAGCAGTACTTC. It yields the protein CASSLGAGYEQYF.

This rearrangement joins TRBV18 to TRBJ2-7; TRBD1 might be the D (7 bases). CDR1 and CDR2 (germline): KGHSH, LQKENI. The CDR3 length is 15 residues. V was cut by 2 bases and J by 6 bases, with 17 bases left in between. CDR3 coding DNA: TGTGCCAGCTCACCAGGAACAGGGGAGGTAGCCGAGCAGTACTTC. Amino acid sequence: CASSPGTGEVAEQYF.

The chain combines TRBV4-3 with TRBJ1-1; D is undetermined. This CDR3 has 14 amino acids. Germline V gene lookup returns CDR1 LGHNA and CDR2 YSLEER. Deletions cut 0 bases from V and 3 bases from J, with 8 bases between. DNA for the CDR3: TGCGCCAGCAGCCAAGATCAACGGTACACTGAAGCTTTCTTT. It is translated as CASSQDQRYTEAFF.

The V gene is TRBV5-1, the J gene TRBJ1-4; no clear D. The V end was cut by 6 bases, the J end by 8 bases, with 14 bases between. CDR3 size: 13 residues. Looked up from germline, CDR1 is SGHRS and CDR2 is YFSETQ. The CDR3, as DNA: TGCGCCAGCACTCCCGGTTATCCAGAAAAACTGTTTTTT. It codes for CASTPGYPEKLFF.

In nucleotides, the CDR3 is TGTGCCAGCAGCTTAGAGAGATCACCCCTCCACTTT. It is translated as CASSLERSPLHF. The chain recombines TRBV7-2 with TRBJ1-6; D remains ambiguous. CDR3 size: 12 residues. Germline CDR1 is SGHTA and CDR2 is FQGNSA. The ends were cut back, 1 base at V and 10 bases at J, with 5 bases in the middle.

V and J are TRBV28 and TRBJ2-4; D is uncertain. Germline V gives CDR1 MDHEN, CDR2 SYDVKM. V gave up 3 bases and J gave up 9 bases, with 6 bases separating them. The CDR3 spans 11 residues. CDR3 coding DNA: TGTGCCAGCAGTTTGTCAGGCATTCAGTACTTC. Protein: CASSLSGIQYF. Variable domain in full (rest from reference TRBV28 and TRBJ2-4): DVKVTQSSRYLVKRTGEKVFLECVQDMDHENMFWYRQDPGLGLRLIYFSYDVKMKEKGDIPEGYSVSREKKERFSLILESASTNQTSMYLCASSLSGIQYFGAGTRLSVL.

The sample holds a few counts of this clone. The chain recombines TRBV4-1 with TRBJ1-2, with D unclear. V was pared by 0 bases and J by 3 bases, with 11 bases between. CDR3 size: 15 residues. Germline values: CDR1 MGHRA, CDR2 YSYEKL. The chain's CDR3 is CASSQDFPVHYGYTF. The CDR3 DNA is TGCGCCAGCAGCCAAGATTTTCCGGTACACTATGGCTACACCTTC.

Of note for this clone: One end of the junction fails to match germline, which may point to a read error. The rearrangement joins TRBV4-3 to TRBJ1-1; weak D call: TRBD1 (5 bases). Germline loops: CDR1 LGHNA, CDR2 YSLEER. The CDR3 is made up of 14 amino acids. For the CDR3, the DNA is TGCGCCAGCAGCCAGGAAGGTCGGACAACCATTCTTCTTTTT. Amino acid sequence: CASSQEGRTTILLF.

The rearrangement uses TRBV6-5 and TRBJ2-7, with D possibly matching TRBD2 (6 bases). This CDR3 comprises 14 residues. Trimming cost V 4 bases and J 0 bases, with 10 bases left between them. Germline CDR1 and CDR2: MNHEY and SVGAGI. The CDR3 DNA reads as TGTGCCAGCAGTTTAGGGAGGCTCTCCTACGAGCAGTACTTC. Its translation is CASSLGRLSYEQYF.

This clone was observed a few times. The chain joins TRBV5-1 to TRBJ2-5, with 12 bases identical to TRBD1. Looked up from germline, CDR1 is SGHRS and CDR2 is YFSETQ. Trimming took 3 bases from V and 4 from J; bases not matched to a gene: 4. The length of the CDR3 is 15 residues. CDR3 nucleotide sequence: TGCGCCAGCAGCTCGGGACAGGGGGCTGTAGAGACCCAGTACTTC. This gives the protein CASSSGQGAVETQYF.

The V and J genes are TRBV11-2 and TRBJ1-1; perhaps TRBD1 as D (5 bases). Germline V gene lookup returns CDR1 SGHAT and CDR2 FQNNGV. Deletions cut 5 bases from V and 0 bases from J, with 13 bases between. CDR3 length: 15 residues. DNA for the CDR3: TGTGCCAGCAGCCTCGCGGGGCAGGTGAACACTGAAGCTTTCTTT. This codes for CASSLAGQVNTEAFF.

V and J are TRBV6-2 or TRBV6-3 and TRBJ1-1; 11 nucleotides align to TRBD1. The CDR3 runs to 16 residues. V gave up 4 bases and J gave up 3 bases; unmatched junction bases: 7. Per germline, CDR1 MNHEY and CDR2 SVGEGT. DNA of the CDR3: TGTGCCAGCAGTTGGCTTCGGGACAGGGGGGACACTGAAGCTTTCTTT. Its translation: CASSWLRDRGDTEAFF.